This is a list of T cell receptor beta chains from one sample in a study of cytomegalovirus exposure and HLA in healthy donors. Only in-frame clones appear in the TCRdb table, and some are missing; sequencing was by immunoSEQ multiplex PCR. The table records over 75,000 clones, 67% of them present only once. Sequenced sample: PBMCs. Source of these receptors: a man aged 30 to 45 in good health and CMV-seronegative. Each CDR3 is given with its conserved first and last residue. The D gene is left open where the match is weak. Only some rows state a clone size, as once, few, many or a class for expanded clones.

j_call: TRBJ2-2; clone_size: once; d_call: TRBD1; v_call: TRBV27; cdr3_nt: TGTGCCAGCTCAACAATGGGACAGGGACGAAACGGGGAGCTGTTTTTT; cdr3_aa: CASSTMGQGRNGELFF
j_call: TRBJ2-5; clone_size: -; d_call: TRBD2; v_call: TRBV4-3; cdr3_nt: TGCGCCAGCAGCCAAGAAGGGACTAGCGGGGGACGTTGGCCAGAGACCCAGTACTTC; cdr3_aa: CASSQEGTSGGRWPETQYF
j_call: TRBJ1-2; clone_size: -; d_call: TRBD1; v_call: TRBV19; cdr3_nt: TGTGCCAGTAGTATCCCTTTCGACAGGGGCTATGGCTACACCTTC; cdr3_aa: CASSIPFDRGYGYTF
j_call: TRBJ1-1; clone_size: -; d_call: -; v_call: TRBV2; cdr3_nt: TGTGCCAGCAGTGAACCCAGGGTAACTGAAGCTTTCTTT; cdr3_aa: CASSEPRVTEAFF
j_call: TRBJ2-4; clone_size: few; d_call: TRBD2; v_call: TRBV5-6; cdr3_nt: TGTGCCAGCAGCTTGACCAGCGGGAGCATTCAGTACTTC; cdr3_aa: CASSLTSGSIQYF
j_call: TRBJ2-1; clone_size: -; d_call: -; v_call: TRBV7-9; cdr3_nt: TGTGCCAGCAGCTTAGTACCGGACAGCTACAATGAGCAGTTCTTC; cdr3_aa: CASSLVPDSYNEQFF
j_call: TRBJ2-7; clone_size: -; d_call: TRBD1; v_call: TRBV6-6; cdr3_nt: TGTGCCAGCAGTTACGAGCAGGGGGCCTTTCGCGAGCAGTACTTC; cdr3_aa: CASSYEQGAFREQYF
j_call: TRBJ2-5; clone_size: -; d_call: -; v_call: TRBV20-1; cdr3_nt: TGCAGTGCCGACCTCGGGGAGACCCAGTACTTC; cdr3_aa: CSADLGETQYF
j_call: TRBJ2-7; clone_size: -; d_call: -; v_call: TRBV29-1; cdr3_nt: TGCAGCGTTGAAGATCAAGTACAGGGAGTCCACGAGCAGTACTTC; cdr3_aa: CSVEDQVQGVHEQYF
j_call: TRBJ1-1; clone_size: -; d_call: -; v_call: TRBV7-9; cdr3_nt: TGTGCCAGCAGCCCATTAGACGGACTAAACACTGAAGCTTTCTTT; cdr3_aa: CASSPLDGLNTEAFF
j_call: TRBJ1-3; clone_size: -; d_call: -; v_call: TRBV10-2; cdr3_nt: TGCGCCAGCAGTGAGGCAGGGGCTGGAAACACCATATATTTT; cdr3_aa: CASSEAGAGNTIYF
j_call: TRBJ1-4; clone_size: few; d_call: -; v_call: TRBV5-5; cdr3_nt: TGTGCCAGCAGCTTGCAGGGAATCGAAAAACTGTTTTTT; cdr3_aa: CASSLQGIEKLFF
j_call: TRBJ1-4; clone_size: -; d_call: -; v_call: TRBV11-1; cdr3_nt: TGTGCCAGCGGCGACAGTAAGCAAGAAAAACTGTTTTTT; cdr3_aa: CASGDSKQEKLFF
j_call: TRBJ2-6; clone_size: -; d_call: -; v_call: TRBV28; cdr3_nt: TGTGCCAGCAGCCCCGACTCCGCTGGGGCCAACGTCCTGACTTTC; cdr3_aa: CASSPDSAGANVLTF